Below, one TCR beta chain is given with its context. Its specificity is unknown. The data are from a study of regulatory T cells in long-lasting Graves disease. Study-wide findings and caveats: Segments TRBV28, TRBJ1-2 and TRBJ2-5 showed preferential usage in persistent disease. Accuracy was possibly reduced by small sample size.

The time point here: persistent/refractory GD, antithyroid drugs over 5 years with positive TRAb. The TCR library was made from RNA that had been extracted from PBMCs in TRIzol. Both iRepertoire HTBI primers and Arm-PCR of CDR3 regions were used to build the TCR beta libraries. TCRdb analysed the multiplex PCR reads with MiXCR anew, one entry per CDR3 protein. In the table there are hundreds of thousands of distinct CDR3 sequences, around a fifth of which are singletons. The CDR3 length is 14 residues. The germline V and J ends were trimmed by 4 bases and 1 base, with 10 bases remaining between them. The germline gives CDR1 LGHDT, CDR2 YNNKEL (reference sequence).

This sequence originates from a female donor with Graves disease. The sample here was peripheral blood mononuclear cells (PBMCs), taken when the disease was refractory, from a patient treated with antithyroid drugs. The chain is built from TRBV3-1 and TRBJ1-1; weak D call: TRBD1 (5 bases). CDR3 in DNA: TGTGCCAGCAGCCCGATCCAGGGGAACACTGAAGCTTTCTTT. It specifies CASSPIQGNTEAFF.